These 26 T cell receptor beta chains originate from one sample sequenced in a study of T cell responses to AZD1222 COVID-19 vaccine. Repertoires were generated with immunoSEQ multiplex PCR, while TCRdb's copy carries only in-frame clones and drops some. This table has about 130,000 clones, about 90% appearing once. The starting material was peripheral blood, obtained on day 0 of MenACWY control vaccination. Receptors originate from an adult in good health.

The V gene is TRBV16, the J gene TRBJ1-5; D ambiguous. CDR1 and CDR2 (germline): KGHSY, FQNENV. The CDR3 contains 15 residues. Trimming cost V 4 bases and J 0 bases, with 10 bases left between them. The CDR3 is CASSRIGYSNQPQHF. CDR3 DNA sequence: TGTGCCAGCAGCCGGATAGGTTATAGCAATCAGCCCCAGCATTTT.

This clone appeared a single time. V is TRBV29-1 and J is TRBJ1-4; D is undetermined. CDR1 and CDR2 (germline): SQVTM, ANQGSEA. V was clipped by 6 bases and J by 7 bases, with 6 bases between them. The CDR3 has 10 residues. CDR3 DNA sequence: TGCAGCGTACGACTTGAAAAACTGTTTTTT. It translates to CSVRLEKLFF.

The chain links TRBV29-1 to TRBJ1-1; tentative D call: TRBD1 (5 bases). The V end lost 7 bases, the J end lost 0 bases, and 15 bases lay between the germline ends. The germline CDR1 and CDR2 sequences are SQVTM and ANQGSEA. This CDR3 contains 14 residues. In nucleotides, the CDR3 is TGCAGCGCCGGGACGGTTTATCTGAACACTGAAGCTTTCTTT. The encoded protein is CSAGTVYLNTEAFF.

The genes are TRBV5-1 and TRBJ1-1; maybe TRBD1 (6 bases). Germline V CDR1 and CDR2: SGHRS, YFSETQ. There are 16 residues in the CDR3. Trimming took off 0 bases at V and 1 base at J, with 13 bases between the two ends. Written as DNA, the CDR3 is TGCGCCAGCAGCTTGGGGGCAGGGGCGGGGAACACTGAAGCTTTCTTT. Translated, it gives CASSLGAGAGNTEAFF. Filled out from reference TRBV5-1 and TRBJ1-1, the complete variable domain reads KAGVTQTPRYLIKTRGQQVTLSCSPISGHRSVSWYQQTPGQGLQFLFEYFSETQRNKGNFPGRFSGRQFSNSRSEMNVSTLELGDSALYLCASSLGAGAGNTEAFFGQGTRLTVV.

V gene TRBV27 combines with J gene TRBJ1-5, with D unresolved. CDR1 and CDR2 (germline): MNHEY, SMNVEV (reference sequence). The CDR3 length is 13 residues. The germline V and J ends were trimmed by 4 bases and 3 bases, with 7 bases remaining between them. The CDR3 bases are TGTGCCAGCAGTTCGTCCTTCAATCAGCCCCAGCATTTT. Encoded protein: CASSSSFNQPQHF.

The rearrangement links TRBV18 to TRBJ2-1; 12 bases map to TRBD2. Germline V gene sequence: CDR1 KGHSH, CDR2 LQKENI. The V and J ends lost 2 bases and 1 base, in that order; junction bases with no gene match: 0. The CDR3 sequence is 16 residues long. The CDR3 nucleotides are TGTGCCAGCTCACCAGGACTAGCGGGATCCTACAATGAGCAGTTCTTC. This translates into CASSPGLAGSYNEQFF.

The rearrangement joins TRBV15 to TRBJ2-5; D is undetermined. CDR1 and CDR2 from the germline V gene are LNHNV and YYDKDF (reference sequence). V lost 0 bases and J lost 1, with 12 bases in between. The CDR3 sequence is 16 residues long. The CDR3: CATSRETGQPQETQYF. CDR3 nucleotide sequence: TGTGCCACCAGCAGAGAGACCGGGCAGCCCCAAGAGACCCAGTACTTC.

The chain recombines TRBV19 with TRBJ1-1; a weak D match, TRBD1 (5 bases). The CDR3 sequence is 15 residues long. V was clipped by 3 bases and J by 3 bases, with 14 bases between them. Germline V gene lookup returns CDR1 LNHDA and CDR2 SQIVND (reference sequence). The CDR3 protein is CASSIPGTGDTEAFF. The CDR3 nucleotides are TGTGCCAGTAGTATCCCCGGGACCGGAGACACTGAAGCTTTCTTT.

The rearrangement uses TRBV7-6 and TRBJ2-3, with TRBD1 matching over 8 bases. The junction had 8 bases not matched to a gene; V was cut back by 5 bases and J by 4 bases. The CDR3 has 15 amino acids. The germline CDR1 and CDR2 sequences are SGHVS and FNYEAQ. The CDR3 region has the DNA TGTGCCAGCAGCCCGGGACAGGCATCCCCAGATACGCAGTATTTT. Translated: CASSPGQASPDTQYF.

This chain uses TRBV28 with TRBJ1-1; no clear D gene. Deletions cut 3 bases from V and 0 bases from J, with 8 bases between. Germline CDR1 reads MDHEN; CDR2 reads SYDVKM. The CDR3 has 14 residues. Written as DNA, the CDR3 is TGTGCCAGCAGTTTTTTCCGGGTGAACACTGAAGCTTTCTTT. Its translation is CASSFFRVNTEAFF.

This clone has just one count. The chain uses TRBV9 and TRBJ2-7; tentatively, D is TRBD2 (5 bases). V was trimmed by 0 bases and J by 5 bases, leaving 12 bases between them. The CDR3 runs to 14 residues. Germline-derived CDR1 and CDR2 are SGDLS and YYNGEE. The CDR3 loop is CASSVGGQTHEQYF. CDR3 sequence (DNA): TGTGCCAGCAGCGTAGGCGGGCAGACCCACGAGCAGTACTTC.

V is TRBV18 and J is TRBJ2-7; D not certain. There are 13 residues in the CDR3. Per germline, CDR1 KGHSH and CDR2 LQKENI. V gave up 0 bases and J gave up 4 bases, with 7 bases separating them. CDR3 DNA sequence: TGTGCCAGCTCACCACCTTTGGCGTACGAGCAGTACTTC. Translating it yields CASSPPLAYEQYF.

The chain combines TRBV18 with TRBJ2-1, with 7 bases aligning to TRBD2. This CDR3 spans 16 amino acids. The germline V gene has CDR1 KGHSH and CDR2 LQKENI. J gave up 2 bases and V 0 bases, and 4 bases lay outside the gene matches. In nucleotides, the CDR3 is TGTGCCAGCTCACCACCCCAGCGGGGAACCTACAATGAGCAGTTCTTC. Protein: CASSPPQRGTYNEQFF.

This clone has just one count. The chain joins TRBV7-9 to TRBJ1-2; D perhaps matches TRBD1 (5 bases). The germline V gene has CDR1 SEHNR and CDR2 FQNEAQ (reference sequence). This CDR3 contains 14 residues. The V end was cut by 3 bases, the J end by 5 bases, with 13 bases between. The CDR3 nucleotides are TGTGCCAGCAGCTTCGATAAAAGGGGATATGGCTACACCTTC. Translated, it gives CASSFDKRGYGYTF. Filled out from reference TRBV7-9 and TRBJ1-2, the complete variable domain reads DTGVSQNPRHKITKRGQNVTFRCDPISEHNRLYWYRQTLGQGPEFLTYFQNEAQLEKSRLLSDRFSAERPKGSFSTLEIQRTEQGDSAMYLCASSFDKRGYGYTFGSGTRLTVV.

The chain has TRBV19 and TRBJ1-5; D gene uncertain. The germline V and J ends were trimmed by 1 base and 0 bases, with 16 bases remaining between them. There are 18 residues in the CDR3. CDR1 and CDR2 (germline): LNHDA, SQIVND (reference sequence). The CDR3 here is CASSIVGASGYSNQPQHF. In nucleotides, the CDR3 is TGTGCCAGTAGTATAGTAGGAGCGAGCGGGTATAGCAATCAGCCCCAGCATTTT.

This sequence joins TRBV18 and TRBJ2-2; 9 bases map to TRBD1. The V gene end was trimmed by 6 bases and the J gene end by 1 base; junction bases not matched to a gene: 3. Germline V gene data show CDR1 as KGHSH and CDR2 as LQKENI. This CDR3 region has 15 residues. CDR3 coding DNA: TGTGCCAGCTCTACGGGACAGGGGAACACCGGGGAGCTGTTTTTT. The encoded protein is CASSTGQGNTGELFF.

The chain links TRBV6-1 to TRBJ2-1; no clear D gene. CDR3 length: 17 amino acids. V was clipped by 3 bases and J by 0 bases, with 15 bases between them. Germline V gene lookup returns CDR1 MNHNS and CDR2 SASEGT. The CDR3 DNA reads TGTGCCAGCAGTGATGGGCTTTATACCAACTCCTACAATGAGCAGTTCTTC. Amino acids: CASSDGLYTNSYNEQFF.

This clone was picked up a small number of times. The chain employs TRBV9 and TRBJ2-1, with TRBD2 matching 11 bases. CDR3 length: 15 residues. The ends lost 0 bases at V and 4 bases at J; junction bases unmatched: 0. The germline gives CDR1 SGDLS, CDR2 YYNGEE. The CDR3 coding sequence is TGTGCCAGCAGCGTAGTAGCGGGAGGGTACAATGAGCAGTTCTTC. Protein product: CASSVVAGGYNEQFF. Using reference TRBV9 and TRBJ2-1 for the parts outside the CDR3, the full variable domain is DSGVTQTPKHLITATGQRVTLRCSPRSGDLSVYWYQQSLDQGLQFLIQYYNGEERAKGNILERFSAQQFPDLHSELNLSSLELGDSALYFCASSVVAGGYNEQFFGPGTRLTVL.

About this clone itself: This CDR3 is also generated by other DNA sequences in the sample. V is TRBV19 and J is TRBJ2-1; possibly TRBD1 for D (5 bases). The ends were cut back, 2 bases at V and 3 bases at J, with 8 bases in the middle. The CDR3 is 14 amino acids. The germline V gene encodes CDR1 LNHDA and CDR2 SQIVND (reference sequence). The CDR3 DNA is TGTGCCAGTAGTATACAGGGAAACTACAATGAGCAGTTCTTC. This translates into CASSIQGNYNEQFF.

This chain uses TRBV18 with TRBJ2-1, with D unresolved. The CDR3 runs 14 residues. With 0 bases removed from V and 9 bases from J, the gap between germline ends came to 12 bases. Per germline, CDR1 KGHSH and CDR2 LQKENI. The chain's CDR3 is CASSPPVRNGEQFF. In DNA, the CDR3 is TGTGCCAGCTCACCACCGGTTAGGAACGGTGAGCAGTTCTTC.

The J gene is TRBJ2-5, the V gene TRBV5-6; tentatively, D is TRBD1 (5 bases). The CDR3 is made up of 16 amino acids. V lost 0 bases and J 4 bases, leaving 16 bases between the germline ends. The germline V gene encodes CDR1 SGHDT and CDR2 YYEEEE. Written as DNA, the CDR3 is TGTGCCAGCAGCTTGGTTCCAGGGTTATTGCGAGAGACCCAGTACTTC. It codes for CASSLVPGLLRETQYF.

This chain's CDR3 is CASSPGGATEAFF. The CDR3, as DNA: TGTGCCAGCAGCCCGGGGGGGGCAACTGAAGCTTTCTTT. The gene calls are TRBV3-1 (or the pseudogene TRBV3-2) and TRBJ1-1; TRBD1 is a possible D gene (6 bases). Trimming took 4 bases from V and 5 from J, leaving 11 bases between them. This CDR3 comprises 13 residues. Germline CDR1 reads LGHDT; CDR2 reads YNNKEL (reference sequence).

The genes are TRBV18 and TRBJ2-1, with 8 bases lining up with TRBD1. Per germline, CDR1 KGHSH and CDR2 LQKENI. The ends lost 1 base at V and 4 bases at J; junction bases unmatched: 9. The CDR3 extends over 17 amino acids. CDR3 coding DNA: TGTGCCAGCTCACCACGTCGTCGGACAGGGTCGTACAATGAGCAGTTCTTC. This encodes CASSPRRRTGSYNEQFF.

CDR3 DNA: TGTGCCAGCAGTGAGGTGACCCGGTACCAGCCCCAGCATTTT. Its protein product is CASSEVTRYQPQHF. The chain is built from TRBV6-1 and TRBJ1-5; D not certain. In germline, CDR1 is MNHNS, CDR2 SASEGT. The CDR3 has 14 amino acids. Deletions cut 3 bases from V and 7 bases from J, with 13 bases between.

The V gene is TRBV9, the J gene TRBJ2-1, with 12 bases identical to TRBD2. The V and J ends lost 4 bases and 7 bases, in that order; junction bases with no gene match: 9. The CDR3 has 16 residues. The germline CDR1 and CDR2 sequences are SGDLS and YYNGEE. This CDR3 is CASSPQRTSGVNEQFF. CDR3 DNA sequence: TGTGCCAGCAGCCCCCAGAGGACTAGCGGGGTGAATGAGCAGTTCTTC.

This chain connects TRBV7-2 to TRBJ2-7; 8 positions agree with TRBD2. CDR1 is SGHTA and CDR2 is FQGNSA in the germline V gene. J lost 6 bases, V lost 3 bases, and 7 bases had no gene match. This CDR3 is 14 amino acids long. The CDR3 DNA sequence: TGTGCCAGCAGCTTTACGGGGGGGCTATCCGAGCAGTACGTC. Translation gives CASSFTGGLSEQYV.